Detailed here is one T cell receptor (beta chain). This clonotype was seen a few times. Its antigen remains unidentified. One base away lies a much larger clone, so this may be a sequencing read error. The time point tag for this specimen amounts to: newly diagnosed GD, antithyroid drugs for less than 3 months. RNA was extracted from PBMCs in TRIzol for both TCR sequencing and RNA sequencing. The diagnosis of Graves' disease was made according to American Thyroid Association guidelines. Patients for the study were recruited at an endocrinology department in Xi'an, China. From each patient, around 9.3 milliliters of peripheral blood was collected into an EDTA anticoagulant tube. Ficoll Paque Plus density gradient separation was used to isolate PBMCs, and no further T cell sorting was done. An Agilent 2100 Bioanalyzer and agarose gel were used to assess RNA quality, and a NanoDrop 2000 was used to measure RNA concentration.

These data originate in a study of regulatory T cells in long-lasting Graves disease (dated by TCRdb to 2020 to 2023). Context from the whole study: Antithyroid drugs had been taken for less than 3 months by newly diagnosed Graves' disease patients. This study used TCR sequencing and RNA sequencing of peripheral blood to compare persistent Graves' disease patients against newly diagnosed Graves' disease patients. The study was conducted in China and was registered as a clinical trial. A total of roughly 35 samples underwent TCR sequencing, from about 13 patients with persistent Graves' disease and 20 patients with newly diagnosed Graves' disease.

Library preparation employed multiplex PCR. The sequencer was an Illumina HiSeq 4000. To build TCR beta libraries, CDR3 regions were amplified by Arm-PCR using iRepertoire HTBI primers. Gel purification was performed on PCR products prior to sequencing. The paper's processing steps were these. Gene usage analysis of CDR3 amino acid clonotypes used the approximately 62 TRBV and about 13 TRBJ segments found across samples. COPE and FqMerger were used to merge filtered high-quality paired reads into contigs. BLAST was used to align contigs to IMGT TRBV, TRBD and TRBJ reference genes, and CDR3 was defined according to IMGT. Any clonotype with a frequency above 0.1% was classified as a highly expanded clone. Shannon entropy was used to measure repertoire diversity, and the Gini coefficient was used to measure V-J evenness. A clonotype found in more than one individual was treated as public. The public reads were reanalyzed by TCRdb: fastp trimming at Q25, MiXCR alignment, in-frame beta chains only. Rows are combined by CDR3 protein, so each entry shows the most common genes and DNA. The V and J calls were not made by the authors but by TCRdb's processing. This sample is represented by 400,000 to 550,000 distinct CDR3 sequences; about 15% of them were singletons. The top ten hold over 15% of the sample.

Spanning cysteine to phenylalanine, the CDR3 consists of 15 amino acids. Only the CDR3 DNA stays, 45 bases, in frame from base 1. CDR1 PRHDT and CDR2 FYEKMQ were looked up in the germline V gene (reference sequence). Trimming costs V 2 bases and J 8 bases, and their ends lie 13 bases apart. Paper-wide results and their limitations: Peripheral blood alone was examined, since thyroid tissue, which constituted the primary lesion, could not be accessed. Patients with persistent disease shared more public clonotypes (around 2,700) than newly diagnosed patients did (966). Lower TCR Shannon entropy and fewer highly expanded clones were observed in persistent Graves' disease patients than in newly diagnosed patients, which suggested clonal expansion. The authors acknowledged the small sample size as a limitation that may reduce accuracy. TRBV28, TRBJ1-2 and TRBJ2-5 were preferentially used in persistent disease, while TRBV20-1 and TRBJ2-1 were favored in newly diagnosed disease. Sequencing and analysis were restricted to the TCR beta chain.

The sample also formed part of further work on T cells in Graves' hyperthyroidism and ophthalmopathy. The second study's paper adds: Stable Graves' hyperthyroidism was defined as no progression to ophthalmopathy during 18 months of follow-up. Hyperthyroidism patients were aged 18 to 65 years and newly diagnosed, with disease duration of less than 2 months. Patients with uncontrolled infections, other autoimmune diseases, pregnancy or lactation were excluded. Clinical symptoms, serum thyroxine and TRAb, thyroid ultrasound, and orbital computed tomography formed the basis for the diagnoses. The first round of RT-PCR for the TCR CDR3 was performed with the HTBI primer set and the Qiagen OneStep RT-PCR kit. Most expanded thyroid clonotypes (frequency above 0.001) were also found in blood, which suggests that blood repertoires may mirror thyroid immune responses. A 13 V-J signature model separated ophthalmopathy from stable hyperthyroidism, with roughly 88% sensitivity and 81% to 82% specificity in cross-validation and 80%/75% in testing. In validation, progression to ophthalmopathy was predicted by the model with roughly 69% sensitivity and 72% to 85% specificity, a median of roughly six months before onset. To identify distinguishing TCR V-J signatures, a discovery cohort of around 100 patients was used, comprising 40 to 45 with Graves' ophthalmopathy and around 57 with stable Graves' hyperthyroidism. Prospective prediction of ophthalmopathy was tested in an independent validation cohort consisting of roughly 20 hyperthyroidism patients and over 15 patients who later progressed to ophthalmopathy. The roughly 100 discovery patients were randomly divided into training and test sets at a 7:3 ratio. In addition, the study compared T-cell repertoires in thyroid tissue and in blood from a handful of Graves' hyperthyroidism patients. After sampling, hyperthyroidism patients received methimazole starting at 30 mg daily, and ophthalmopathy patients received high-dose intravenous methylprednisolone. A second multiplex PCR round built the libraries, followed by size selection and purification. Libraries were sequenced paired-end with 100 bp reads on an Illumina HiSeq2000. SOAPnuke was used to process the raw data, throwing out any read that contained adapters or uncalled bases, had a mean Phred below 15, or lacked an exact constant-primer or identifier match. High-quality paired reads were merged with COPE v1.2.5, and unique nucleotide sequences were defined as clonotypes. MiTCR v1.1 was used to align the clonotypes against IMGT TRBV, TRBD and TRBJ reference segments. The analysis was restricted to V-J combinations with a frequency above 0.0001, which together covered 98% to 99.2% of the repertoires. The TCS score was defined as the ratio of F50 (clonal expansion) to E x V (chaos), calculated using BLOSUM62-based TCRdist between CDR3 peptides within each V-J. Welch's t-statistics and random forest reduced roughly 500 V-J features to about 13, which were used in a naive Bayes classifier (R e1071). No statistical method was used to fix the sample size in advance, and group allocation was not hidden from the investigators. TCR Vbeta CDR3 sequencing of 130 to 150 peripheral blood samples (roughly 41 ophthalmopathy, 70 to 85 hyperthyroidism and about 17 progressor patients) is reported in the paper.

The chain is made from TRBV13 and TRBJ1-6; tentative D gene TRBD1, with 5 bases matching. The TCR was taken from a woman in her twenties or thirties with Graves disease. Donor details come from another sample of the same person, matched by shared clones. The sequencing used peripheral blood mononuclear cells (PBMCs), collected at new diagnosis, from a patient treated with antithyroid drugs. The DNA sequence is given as TGTGCCAGCAGCTTACGGGGGTTGAGCGATTCACCCCTCCACTTT. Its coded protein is CASSLRGLSDSPLHF. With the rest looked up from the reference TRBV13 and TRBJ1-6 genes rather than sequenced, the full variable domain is AAGVIQSPRHLIKEKRETATLKCYPIPRHDTVYWYQQGPGQDPQFLISFYEKMQSDKGSIPDRFSAQQFSDYHSELNMSSLELGDSALYFCASSLRGLSDSPLHFGNGTRLTVT.